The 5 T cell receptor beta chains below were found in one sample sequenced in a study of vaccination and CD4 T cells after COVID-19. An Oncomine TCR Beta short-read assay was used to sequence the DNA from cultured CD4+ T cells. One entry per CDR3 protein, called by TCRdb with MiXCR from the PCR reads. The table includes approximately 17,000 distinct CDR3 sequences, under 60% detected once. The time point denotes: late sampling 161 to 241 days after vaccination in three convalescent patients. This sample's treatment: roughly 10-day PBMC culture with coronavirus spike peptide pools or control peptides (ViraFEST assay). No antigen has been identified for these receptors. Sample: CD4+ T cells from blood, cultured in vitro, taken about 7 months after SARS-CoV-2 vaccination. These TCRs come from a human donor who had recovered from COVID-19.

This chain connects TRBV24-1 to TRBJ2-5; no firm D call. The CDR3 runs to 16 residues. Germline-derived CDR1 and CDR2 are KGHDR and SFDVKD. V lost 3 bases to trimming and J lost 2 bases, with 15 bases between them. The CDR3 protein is CATSDPTVATQETQYF. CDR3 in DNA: TGTGCCACCAGTGATCCGACCGTGGCCACGCAAGAGACCCAGTACTTC.

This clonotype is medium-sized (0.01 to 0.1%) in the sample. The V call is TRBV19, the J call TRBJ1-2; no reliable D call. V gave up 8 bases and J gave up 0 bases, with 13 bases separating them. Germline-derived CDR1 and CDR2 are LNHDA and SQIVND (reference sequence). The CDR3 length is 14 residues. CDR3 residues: CASQSGRANYGYTF. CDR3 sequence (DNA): TGTGCCAGTCAGAGCGGAAGGGCTAACTATGGCTACACCTTC.

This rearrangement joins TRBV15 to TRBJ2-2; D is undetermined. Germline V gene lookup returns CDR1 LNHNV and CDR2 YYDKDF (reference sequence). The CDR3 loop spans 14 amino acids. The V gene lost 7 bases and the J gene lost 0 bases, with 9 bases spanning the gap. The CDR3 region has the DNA TGTGCCACCAAAAGGGTAACGAACACCGGGGAGCTGTTTTTT. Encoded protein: CATKRVTNTGELFF.

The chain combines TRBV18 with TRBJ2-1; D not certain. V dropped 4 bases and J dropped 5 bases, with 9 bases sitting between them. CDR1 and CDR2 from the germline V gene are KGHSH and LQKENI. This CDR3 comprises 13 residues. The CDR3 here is CASSQGGNNEQFF. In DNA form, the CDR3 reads TGTGCCAGCTCACAGGGTGGGAACAATGAGCAGTTCTTC. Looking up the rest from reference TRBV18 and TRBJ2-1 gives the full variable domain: NAGVMQNPRHLVRRRGQEARLRCSPMKGHSHVYWYRQLPEEGLKFMVYLQKENIIDESGMPKERFSAEFPKEGPSILRIQQVVRGDSAAYFCASSQGGNNEQFFGPGTRLTVL.

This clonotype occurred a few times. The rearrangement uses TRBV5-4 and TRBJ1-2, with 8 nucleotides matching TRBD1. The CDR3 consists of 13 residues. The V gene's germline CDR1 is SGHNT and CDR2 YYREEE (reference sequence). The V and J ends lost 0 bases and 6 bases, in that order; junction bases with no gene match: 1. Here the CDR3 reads CASSLGTGNGYTF. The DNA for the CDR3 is TGTGCCAGCAGCTTGGGGACAGGGAATGGCTACACCTTC.